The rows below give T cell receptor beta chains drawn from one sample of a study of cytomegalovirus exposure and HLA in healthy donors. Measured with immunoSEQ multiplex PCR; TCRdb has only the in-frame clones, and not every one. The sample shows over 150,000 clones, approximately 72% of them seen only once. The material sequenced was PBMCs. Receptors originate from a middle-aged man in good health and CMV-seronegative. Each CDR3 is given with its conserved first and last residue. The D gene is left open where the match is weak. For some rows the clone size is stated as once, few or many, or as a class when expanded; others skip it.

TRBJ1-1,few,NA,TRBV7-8,CASSLGADDTEAFF,TGTGCCAGCAGCTTAGGGGCAGATGACACTGAAGCTTTCTTT
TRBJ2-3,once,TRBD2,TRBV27,CASSQGTSGSTDTQYF,TGTGCCAGCAGCCAAGGGACTAGCGGGAGCACAGATACGCAGTATTTT
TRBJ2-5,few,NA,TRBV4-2,CAIPPEVVGVTQYF,TGTGCCATCCCCCCTGAGGTAGTCGGTGTGACCCAGTACTTC
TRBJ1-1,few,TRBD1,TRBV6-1,CASSQTGGNTEAFF,TGTGCCAGCAGTCAAACAGGGGGCAACACTGAAGCTTTCTTT
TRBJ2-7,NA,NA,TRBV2,CASIFRGEQYF,TGTGCCAGCATATTCCGGGGCGAGCAGTACTTC
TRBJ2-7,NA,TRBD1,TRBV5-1,CASSFQTGGYEQYF,TGCGCCAGCAGCTTTCAGACAGGGGGCTACGAGCAGTACTTC
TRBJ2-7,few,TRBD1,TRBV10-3,CAISEVRGSYEQYF,TGTGCCATCAGTGAAGTCAGGGGGTCCTACGAGCAGTACTTC
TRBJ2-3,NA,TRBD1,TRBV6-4,CASRLRGLDTDTQYF,TGTGCCAGCAGACTCAGGGGGTTGGACACAGATACGCAGTATTTT
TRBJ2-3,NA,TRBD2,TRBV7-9,CASSRRLAGGNTDTQYF,TGTGCCAGCAGCCGACGACTAGCGGGGGGAAACACAGATACGCAGTATTTT
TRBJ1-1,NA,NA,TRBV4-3,CASSQDPGEGEAFF,TGCGCCAGCAGCCAAGATCCGGGAGAGGGTGAAGCTTTCTTT
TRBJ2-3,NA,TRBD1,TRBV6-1,CASSQQGDTQYF,TGTGCCAGCAGTCAACAGGGGGATACGCAGTATTTT
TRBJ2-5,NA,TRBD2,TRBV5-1,CASSVAGETQYF,TGCGCCAGCAGCGTAGCGGGAGAGACCCAGTACTTC
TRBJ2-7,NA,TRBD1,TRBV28,CASRTGGPYEQYF,TGTGCCAGCAGGACAGGGGGACCCTACGAGCAGTACTTC
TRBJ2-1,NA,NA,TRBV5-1,CASSLLASGNEQFF,TGCGCCAGCAGCTTGCTGGCTAGTGGCAATGAGCAGTTCTTC
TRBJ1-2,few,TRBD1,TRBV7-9,CASIPLGDRHGYTF,TGTGCCAGCATCCCTCTCGGGGACAGGCATGGCTACACCTTC
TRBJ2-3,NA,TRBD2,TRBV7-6,CASSSRSLAGDYTDTQYF,TGTGCCAGCAGCTCCAGATCACTAGCGGGGGACTACACAGATACGCAGTATTTT
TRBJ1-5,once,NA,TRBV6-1,CASTGYGNQPQHF,TGTGCCAGCACAGGTTATGGCAATCAGCCCCAGCATTTT
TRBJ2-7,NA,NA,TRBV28,CASSLRTDEQYF,TGTGCCAGCAGTCTCCGGACAGACGAGCAGTACTTC
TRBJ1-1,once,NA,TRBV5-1,CASSKGVWDTEAFF,TGCGCCAGCAGTAAGGGGGTCTGGGACACTGAAGCTTTCTTT
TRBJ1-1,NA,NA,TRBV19,CASSILGETEAFF,TGTGCCAGTAGTATACTGGGAGAAACTGAAGCTTTCTTT
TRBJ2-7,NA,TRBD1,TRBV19,CASSYKGDRGGHEQYF,TGTGCCAGTAGTTACAAGGGGGACAGGGGAGGCCACGAGCAGTACTTC
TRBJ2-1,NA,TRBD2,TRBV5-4,CASSTLAGSYNEQFF,TGTGCCAGCAGCACACTAGCGGGCTCCTACAATGAGCAGTTCTTC
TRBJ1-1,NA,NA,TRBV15,CATSWEGGNTEAFF,TGTGCCACCAGTTGGGAGGGGGGGAACACTGAAGCTTTCTTT
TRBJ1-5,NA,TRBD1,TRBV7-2,CASSPRTGALNQPQHF,TGTGCCAGCAGCCCTCGGACAGGGGCCCTCAATCAGCCCCAGCATTTT
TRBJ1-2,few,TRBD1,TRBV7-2,CASSLGLGQGYGYTF,TGTGCCAGCAGCTTAGGCCTCGGACAGGGGTATGGCTACACCTTC
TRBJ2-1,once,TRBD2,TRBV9,CASSFRTSGGPSSYNEQFF,TGTGCCAGCAGCTTCCGGACTAGCGGGGGGCCCAGCTCCTACAATGAGCAGTTCTTC
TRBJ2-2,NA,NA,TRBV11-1,CASTAARSRTGELFF,TGTGCCAGCACGGCCGCAAGGAGTCGGACCGGGGAGCTGTTTTTT
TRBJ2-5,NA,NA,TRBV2,CASSQQETQYF,TGTGCCAGCAGTCAACAGGAGACCCAGTACTTC
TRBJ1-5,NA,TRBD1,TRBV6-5,CASSVDRGRSQPQHF,TGTGCCAGCAGTGTGGACAGGGGGCGTAGTCAGCCCCAGCATTTT
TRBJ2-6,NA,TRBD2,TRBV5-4,CASSLAGGINSGANVLTF,TGTGCCAGCAGCTTGGCCGGGGGGATCAACTCTGGGGCCAACGTCCTGACTTTC
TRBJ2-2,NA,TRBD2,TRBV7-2,CASSFLRTSGGRELFF,TGTGCCAGCAGCTTCCTTAGGACTAGCGGGGGTCGGGAGCTGTTTTTT